This T cell receptor (beta chain) appears in the sequencing data of a study of cytomegalovirus exposure and HLA in healthy donors. It was with 60 Vbeta and 13 Jbeta primers that the PCR ran. TCRdb's copy holds only in-frame clones and misses some; the assay was immunoSEQ multiplex PCR. Of some 130,000 clones in the sample, roughly 79% are singletons; the top ten hold around 2%. Germline CDR1 reads GTSNPN; CDR2 reads SVGIG (reference sequence). V shed 8 bases, J shed 3 bases, and the junction held 10 bases outside the gene matches. This CDR3 comprises 15 residues. Sequencing used PBMCs. The chain uses TRBV30 and TRBJ2-3, with TRBD2 matching over 11 bases. This clonotype was sampled from a middle-aged woman in good health and CMV-seronegative. The CDR3 coding sequence is TGTGCCCGGGCCACTGCTAGCGGGAGGACAGATACGCAGTATTTT. The encoded protein is CARATASGRTDTQYF.